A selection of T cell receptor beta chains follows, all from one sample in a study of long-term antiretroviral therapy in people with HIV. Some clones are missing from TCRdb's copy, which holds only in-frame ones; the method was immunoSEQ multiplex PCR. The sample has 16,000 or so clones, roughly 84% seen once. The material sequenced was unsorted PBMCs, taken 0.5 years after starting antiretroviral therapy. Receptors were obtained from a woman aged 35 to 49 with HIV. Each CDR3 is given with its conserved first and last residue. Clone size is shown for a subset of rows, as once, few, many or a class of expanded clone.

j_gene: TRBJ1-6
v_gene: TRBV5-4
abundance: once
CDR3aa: CASNAGGITNNSPLHF

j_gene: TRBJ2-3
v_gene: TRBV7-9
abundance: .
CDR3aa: CASNLPRGPSDTQYF

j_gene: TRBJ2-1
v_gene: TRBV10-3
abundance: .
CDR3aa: CAISESFGTSSSYNEQFF

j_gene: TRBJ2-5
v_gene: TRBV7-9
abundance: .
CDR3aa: CASSEQGSETQYF

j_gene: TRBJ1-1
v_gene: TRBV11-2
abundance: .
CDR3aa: CASSLRVKGQNTEAFF

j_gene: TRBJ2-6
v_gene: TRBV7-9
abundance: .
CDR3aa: CASSWTRGGANVLTF

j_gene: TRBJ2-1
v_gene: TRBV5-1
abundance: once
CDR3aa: CASSPSTGTMGEQFF

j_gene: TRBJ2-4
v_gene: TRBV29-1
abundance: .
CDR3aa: CSVEDGGKDIQYF

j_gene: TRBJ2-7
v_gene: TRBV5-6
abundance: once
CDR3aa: CASSLRTPLSYEQYF

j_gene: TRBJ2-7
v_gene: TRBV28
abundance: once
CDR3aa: CASSSQIRTGGGGTYEQYF

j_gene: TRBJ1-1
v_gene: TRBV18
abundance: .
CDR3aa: CASSLIGETEAFF

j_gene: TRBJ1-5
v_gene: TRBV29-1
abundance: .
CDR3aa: CSVGQGRNQPQHF

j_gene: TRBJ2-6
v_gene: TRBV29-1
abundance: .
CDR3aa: CSVDPGGAGSGANVLTF

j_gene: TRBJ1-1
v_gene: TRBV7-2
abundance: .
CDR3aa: CASSPGMVGVGTEAFF

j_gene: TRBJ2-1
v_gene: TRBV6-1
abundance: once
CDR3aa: CASSGYRDRAEQFF

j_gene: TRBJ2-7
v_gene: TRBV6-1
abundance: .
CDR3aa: CASRTGTGGTVGQYF

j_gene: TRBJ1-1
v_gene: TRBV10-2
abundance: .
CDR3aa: CASSRGGNTEAFF

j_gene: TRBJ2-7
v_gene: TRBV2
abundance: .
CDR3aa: CASSATTAADEQYF

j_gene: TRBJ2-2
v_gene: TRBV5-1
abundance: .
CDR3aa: CASSWDRSGSRTGELFF

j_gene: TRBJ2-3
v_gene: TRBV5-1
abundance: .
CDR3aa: CASSSYEGLAGSGDTQYF

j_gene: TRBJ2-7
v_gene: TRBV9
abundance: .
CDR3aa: CASSAGTGALYEQYF

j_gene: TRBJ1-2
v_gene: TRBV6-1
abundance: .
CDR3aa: CASSEGPYKGYTF

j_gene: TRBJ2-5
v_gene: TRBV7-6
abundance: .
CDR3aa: CASSLWGSGSYAQYF

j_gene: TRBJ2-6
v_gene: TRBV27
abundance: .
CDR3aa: CASSSSGGHSLSGANVLTF

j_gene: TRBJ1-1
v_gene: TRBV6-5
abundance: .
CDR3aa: CASSYSGLEGGTEAFF

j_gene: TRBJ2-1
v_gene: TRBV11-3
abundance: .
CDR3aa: CASSPRGGNEQFF

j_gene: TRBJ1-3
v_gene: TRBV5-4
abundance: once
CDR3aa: CASSYQGYGNTIYF

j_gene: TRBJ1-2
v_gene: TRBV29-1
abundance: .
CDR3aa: CSVDDRGNYGYTF

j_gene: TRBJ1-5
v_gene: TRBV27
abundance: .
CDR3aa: CASSSWSQPQHF

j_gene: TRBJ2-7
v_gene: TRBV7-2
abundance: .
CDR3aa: CASSLAGGAGGPLYEQYF

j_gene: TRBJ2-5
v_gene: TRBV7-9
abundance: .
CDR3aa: CASSLGDSQETQYF

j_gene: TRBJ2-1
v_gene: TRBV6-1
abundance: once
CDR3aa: CASSVMRLAGDEQFF

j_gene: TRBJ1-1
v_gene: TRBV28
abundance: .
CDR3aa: CASKGDRVVVAFF

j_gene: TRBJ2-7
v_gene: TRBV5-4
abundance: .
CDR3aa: CASSLGGRGSYEQYF

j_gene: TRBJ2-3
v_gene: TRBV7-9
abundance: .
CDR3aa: CASSKTESSTDTQYF

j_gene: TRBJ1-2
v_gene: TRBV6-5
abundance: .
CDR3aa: CASSRQGPPGDGYTF